The 22 T cell receptor beta chains below come from one sample, sequenced in a study of molecular identifiers for immune sequencing clone quantification. TCRdb reprocessed the PCR reads with MiXCR, giving one entry per CDR3 protein. The table lists over 600,000 distinct CDR3 sequences, about 20% of them singletons. Material: naive CD8+ T cells from blood, with Jurkat cell RNA spiked in. Subset in this sample: FACS-sorted CD8+CD4-CCR7+CD45RA+ naive T cells. These receptors came from a human donor in good health. Some libraries in this study had Jurkat cell RNA spiked in.

Details on this clonotype: The junction differs from germline at one of its ends, possibly a read error. V is TRBV9 and J is TRBJ1-1, with 8 bases aligning to TRBD1. In germline, CDR1 is SGDLS, CDR2 YYNGEE. This CDR3 contains 14 residues. CDR3 amino acids: CASSEYTGGGEAFF. The CDR3 DNA is TGTGCCAGTAGCGAATATACAGGGGGTGGTGAAGCTTTCTTT.

For this clonotype: A much larger clone differs by one base, so this may be a read error. This chain links TRBV19 with TRBJ2-4; D gene uncertain. This CDR3 comprises 13 residues. CDR1 and CDR2 from the germline V gene are LNHDA and SQIVND (reference sequence). The DNA for the CDR3 is TGTACCAGTAGTATAGGTAGCCAAAACATTCAGTACTTC. It codes for CTSSIGSQNIQYF.

In the case of this clonotype: A much bigger clone sits one base away, suggesting this may be a read error. The rearrangement joins TRBV20-1 to TRBJ2-3, with a weak D call TRBD2 (6 bases). The germline CDR1 and CDR2 sequences are DFQATT and SNEGSKA (reference sequence). There are 17 residues in the CDR3. The CDR3 sequence: CSAEYPGTRQTTDAQYF. CDR3 nucleotide sequence: TGCAGTGCTGAATATCCCGGGACTCGACAAACAACAGATGCGCAGTATTTT.

This clonotype was picked up many times. The V call is TRBV5-4, the J call TRBJ2-7, with a weak D call TRBD2 (5 bases). V was clipped by 4 bases and J by 6 bases, with 11 bases between them. CDR3 length equals 12 residues. The germline gives CDR1 SGHNT, CDR2 YYREEE (reference sequence). The CDR3 nucleotides read TGTGCCAGCAGCGGGAGTTCCCTCGAGCAGTACTTC. Translation gives CASSGSSLEQYF. The variable domain in full, with the rest retrieved from reference TRBV5-4 and TRBJ2-7, is ETGVTQSPTHLIKTRGQQVTLRCSSQSGHNTVSWYQQALGQGPQFIFQYYREEENGRGNFPPRFSGLQFPNYSSELNVNALELDDSALYLCASSGSSLEQYFGPGTRLTVT.

This clonotype was found many times. The V gene is TRBV14, the J gene TRBJ2-2; the D is unclear. The germline V and J ends were trimmed by 5 bases and 1 base, with 8 bases remaining between them. The length of the CDR3 is 14 residues. In germline, CDR1 is SGHDN, CDR2 FVKESK. The CDR3 region has the DNA TGTGCCAGCAGCTGGACGGTGAACACCGGGGAGCTGTTTTTT. This gives the protein CASSWTVNTGELFF.

This chain links TRBV18 with TRBJ2-5, with D possibly matching TRBD2 (5 bases). The CDR3 is made up of 14 amino acids. Germline CDR1 KGHSH, CDR2 LQKENI. V was trimmed by 2 bases and J by 3 bases, leaving 10 bases between them. CDR3 amino acids: CASSPYGGEETQYF. Written as DNA, the CDR3 is TGTGCCAGCTCACCATATGGAGGTGAAGAGACCCAGTACTTC.

About this clonotype itself: Germline is not matched at one junction end, which may reflect a read error. DNA of the CDR3: TGTGCCAGCAGCACGATCCAAGGGACCCAGTACTTC. Its protein is CASSTIQGTQYF. The chain combines TRBV11-2 with TRBJ2-5, with unresolved D. CDR3 length: 12 residues. CDR1 and CDR2 (germline): SGHAT, FQNNGV. The variable domain in full, completed from reference TRBV11-2 and TRBJ2-5, reads EAGVAQSPRYKIIEKRQSVAFWCNPISGHATLYWYQQILGQGPKLLIQFQNNGVVDDSQLPKDRFSAERLKGVDSTLKIQPAKLEDSAVYLCASSTIQGTQYFGPGTRLLVL.

In its sample, this clonotype was seen once. The conserved final phenylalanine or tryptophan is absent from the CDR3, which likely points to a read error. The CDR3 loop is CASSYRGGAVYEQYC. The CDR3 DNA reads TGTGCCAGCAGTTACAGGGGTGGGGCTGTCTACGAGCAGTACTGC. The chain uses TRBV6-2 or TRBV6-3 and TRBJ2-7; TRBD1 might be the D (5 bases). Trimming removed 2 bases at V and 3 bases at J, with 14 bases between. The CDR3 runs to 15 residues. CDR1 MNHEY and CDR2 SVGEGT come from the germline V gene.

This clonotype was recorded at least ten times. The chain uses TRBV29-1 and TRBJ2-1; 10 positions agree with TRBD2. CDR3 size: 15 residues. Germline-derived CDR1 and CDR2 are SQVTM and ANQGSEA. The V and J ends lost 2 bases and 7 bases, in that order; junction bases with no gene match: 8. The CDR3 loop is CSVELRLAGVNEQFF. For the CDR3, the DNA is TGCAGCGTTGAATTACGTCTAGCGGGAGTGAATGAGCAGTTCTTC.

This clonotype was recorded a few times. The CDR3: CASSIQAQETQYF. CDR3 coding DNA: TGTGCCAGTAGTATTCAAGCTCAAGAGACCCAGTACTTC. The rearrangement uses TRBV19 and TRBJ2-5; D not resolved. Germline CDR1 LNHDA, CDR2 SQIVND (reference sequence). This CDR3 comprises 13 residues. Trimming left V 3 bases short and J 2 bases short, with 7 bases between.

Turning to this clonotype: A read error may be the cause here, since a much bigger clone is one base away. Here the CDR3 omits its conserved ending phenylalanine or tryptophan, so a read error is the likely source. The V gene is TRBV27, the J gene TRBJ2-3; 8 positions match TRBD1. The germline V gene has CDR1 MNHEY and CDR2 SMNVEV (reference sequence). V lost 8 bases and J lost 0; bases outside the gene matches: 4. The CDR3 sequence is 14 residues long. The CDR3 coding sequence is TGTGCCAGCGGGACAGGCCCTAGCACAGATACGCAGTATTGT. Amino acid sequence: CASGTGPSTDTQYC.

The J gene is TRBJ2-2, the V gene TRBV12-3 or TRBV12-4, with D unresolved. CDR3 size: 16 residues. V gave up 3 bases and J gave up 2 bases, with 13 bases separating them. In DNA form, the CDR3 reads TGTGCCAGCAGTTTTCCCAGTTACATAAACACCGGGGAGCTGTTTTTT. Protein: CASSFPSYINTGELFF.

This clonotype has ten or more counts. The chain links TRBV5-8 to TRBJ1-1, with 7 bases aligning to TRBD1. Germline CDR1 reads SGHTS; CDR2 reads YDEGEE. The V gene end was trimmed by 2 bases and the J gene end by 5 bases; junction bases not matched to a gene: 6. The CDR3 is 14 amino acids. The CDR3, as DNA: TGTGCCAGCAGCTTTGAGGGGGCGGGGACTGAAGCTTTCTTT. This translates into CASSFEGAGTEAFF.

To note about this clonotype: A read error may produce the germline difference seen at one junction end. The V call is TRBV7-9, the J call TRBJ1-3; D unresolved. The CDR3 totals 13 residues. Germline CDR1 is SEHNR and CDR2 is FQNEAQ (reference sequence). The CDR3 loop reads CASGLVGGNTIYF. The CDR3 region has the DNA TGTGCCAGCGGCTTAGTCGGAGGAAACACCATATATTTT.

This clonotype was seen only a few times. J is TRBJ1-2 and V is TRBV9, with 9 positions matching TRBD1. J gave up 1 base and V 3 bases, and 10 bases lay outside the gene matches. Germline assignment: CDR1 SGDLS and CDR2 YYNGEE. The CDR3 covers 17 residues. CDR3 loop: CASSAGQGLGINYGYTF. The CDR3, as DNA: TGTGCCAGCAGCGCAGGACAGGGGCTAGGTATTAACTATGGCTACACCTTC.

A note on this clonotype: At one of its ends the junction is not consistent with the germline gene, which may arise from a read error. The chain combines TRBV7-8 with TRBJ1-1; D uncertain. Germline V lookup: CDR1 SGHVS, CDR2 FQNEAQ. The CDR3 runs 13 residues. As DNA, the CDR3 is TGTGCCAGCAGCTTACAGAGAGTCACTGAAGCTCTCTTT. Translating it yields CASSLQRVTEALF.

This clonotype was observed a handful of times. The chain couples TRBV27 to TRBJ2-5, with TRBD2 matching 8 bases. CDR1 MNHEY and CDR2 SMNVEV come from the germline V gene (reference sequence). Unmatched junction bases numbered 9, after V lost 7 bases and J lost 5 bases. This CDR3 is 14 amino acids long. The CDR3 coding sequence is TGTGCCAGCACCCCCGGGGGGGGGCTGGAGACCCAGTACTTC. Translation gives CASTPGGGLETQYF.

This clonotype was found many times. The chain joins TRBV4-1 to TRBJ2-7; 9 bases align to TRBD2. This CDR3 contains 15 residues. V lost 1 base and J lost 5; bases outside the gene matches: 6. The germline V gene has CDR1 MGHRA and CDR2 YSYEKL. The CDR3 sequence is CASSQVAGGLDEQYF. CDR3 nucleotides: TGCGCCAGCAGCCAAGTTGCGGGGGGGCTCGACGAGCAGTACTTC.

There are many counts of this clonotype. The chain joins TRBV20-1 to TRBJ1-1; the D gene is possibly TRBD1 (5 bases). In germline, CDR1 is DFQATT, CDR2 SNEGSKA (reference sequence). The CDR3 loop spans 13 amino acids. V was trimmed by 6 bases and J by 4 bases, leaving 15 bases between them. The CDR3 DNA follows: TGCAGTGCCCCGCCGTCCGACAGCACTGAAGCTTTCTTT. Protein product: CSAPPSDSTEAFF.

In regard to this clonotype: Just one base apart from a much larger clone, this may be a read error. This CDR3 is missing its conserved last phenylalanine or tryptophan, likely due to a read error. The chain employs TRBV29-1 and TRBJ2-7; no clear D. CDR3 length equals 12 residues. Looked up from germline, CDR1 is SQVTM and CDR2 is ANQGSEA. Deletions cut 5 bases from V and 3 bases from J, with 11 bases between. The CDR3 nucleotides read TGCAGCGTTCCGGGCGCGAGCTACGAGCAGTACTCC. Its protein product is CSVPGASYEQYS.

The chain is built from TRBV6-1 and TRBJ2-7; D uncertain. CDR3 length: 15 residues. V dropped 8 bases and J dropped 1 base, with 18 bases sitting between them. Looked up from germline, CDR1 is MNHNS and CDR2 is SASEGT. This CDR3 reads CASGARGSVSYEQYF. CDR3 sequence (DNA): TGTGCCAGCGGTGCTCGTGGCTCGGTATCCTACGAGCAGTACTTC.

The chain couples TRBV9 to TRBJ2-3; the D is unclear. The V end was cut by 0 bases, the J end by 4 bases, with 12 bases between. The V gene's germline CDR1 is SGDLS and CDR2 YYNGEE. This CDR3 is built from 15 residues. The CDR3: CASSVGAWGSDTQYF. CDR3 nucleotide sequence: TGTGCCAGCAGCGTAGGTGCTTGGGGATCAGATACGCAGTATTTT.